This T cell receptor (beta chain) was identified during a study of blood T cell repertoires in COVID-19. This CDR3 is built from 16 residues. Germline V gene lookup returns CDR1 MGHRA and CDR2 YSYEKL. The germline V and J ends were trimmed by 1 base and 1 base, with 11 bases remaining between them. Authors' analysis steps: Amplification from reference gene primers served as the basis for estimated nucleated cell counts. Profiled with immunoSEQ multiplex PCR; TCRdb holds only in-frame clones, not every one. That table is the source of V, J and clone size, and D and trimming were worked out from the DNA. The sample comprises 130,000 to 150,000 clones, about 76% of which are singletons, and approximately 8.2% rests with the top ten.

The J gene is TRBJ2-1, the V gene TRBV4-1, with D possibly being TRBD2 (5 bases). Sequencing was carried out using peripheral blood. The receptor comes from a human donor in a cohort sampled during active COVID-19. The CDR3 nucleotides are TGCGCCAGCAGCCAAGTCCTAGCTCGGTCCTACAATGAGCAGTTCTTC. Translated: CASSQVLARSYNEQFF.